This TCR beta chain derives from a study of monozygotic twins with inflammatory bowel disease. Broader study findings: Limited power may explain why concordant and discordant twins showed no difference in repertoire similarity. Other individuals had fewer clonotypes in common with IBD patients than with healthy twins, especially with disease activity.

A word on this clonotype: Antigen: not known.

TCRdb reprocessed the 5' RACE reads; each CDR3 protein has one entry and no DNA is given. The specimen's table records 200,000 to 250,000 distinct CDR3 sequences. The CDR3 has 18 residues. Germline-derived CDR1 and CDR2 are SGHAT and FQNNGV. This receptor was obtained from a human donor with ulcerative colitis or Crohn's disease, or a healthy co-twin of an affected twin (not recorded which). V and J are TRBV11-2 and TRBJ2-7; no DNA is available, so the TRBD1 call from TCRdb remains unchecked. Sequenced material: blood. CDR3 loop: CASSLDSRYRDRGYEQYF. The complete variable domain, with remaining parts taken from reference TRBV11-2 and TRBJ2-7, reads EAGVAQSPRYKIIEKRQSVAFWCNPISGHATLYWYQQILGQGPKLLIQFQNNGVVDDSQLPKDRFSAERLKGVDSTLKIQPAKLEDSAVYLCASSLDSRYRDRGYEQYFGPGTRLTVT.